This T cell receptor beta chain was obtained from a study of tumor and adjacent non-tumor tissue in lung cancer (dated by TCRdb to between 2017 and 2018). In terms of the full investigation: Patients with adenocarcinoma (approximately 12), squamous cell carcinoma (2) and small cell lung cancer (1) were included in the cohort. Over 25 paired specimens, one tumor and one normal lung sample per patient, were profiled by TCRbeta CDR3 sequencing. Sequencing generated a total of around 120 million productive TCRbeta reads, averaging roughly 4.4 million reads per sample. The 15 enrolled patients, of whom 10 were men and 5 were women, were aged roughly 31 to 85 years and were diagnosed with TNM stage I to III disease. The study compared bulk TCRbeta repertoires between lung tumor tissue and matched distant non-tumor lung tissue from 15 lung cancer patients. General study outcomes and caveats: Younger patients had significantly higher TCR diversity, and higher tumor TCR diversity was associated with shorter overall and disease-free survival. Peripheral blood was not sequenced, so blood TCRbeta repertoires were not examined in the lung cancer patients of the study. Neither the sequencing platform nor unique molecular identifiers are mentioned in the methods. The top 100 clones made up a significantly larger cumulative share of the repertoire in normal lung than in tumor tissue. Significantly higher TCR diversity (inverse Simpson) was observed in tumor tissue than in normal lung tissue (roughly 470 vs 170, P = 0.0075, Mann-Whitney U test). With only 15 patients in the cohort, the authors noted that larger samples and more detailed clinical data are needed.

CDR1 is given as SGHNT and CDR2 as YENEEA, both from the germline V gene. Including cysteine and phenylalanine, the CDR3 has 14 amino acids. This entry keeps only the CDR3 DNA: 42 bases, framed from base 1. RNA was isolated from bulk, unsorted tissue, and RNA quality was assessed with a NanoDrop ND-1000 and an Agilent 2100. The donors were newly diagnosed lung cancer patients admitted for thoracic surgery in China from August to November 2014 who had not received prior chemotherapy. The study excluded patients who had received radiotherapy or chemotherapy before or who had another cancer at the same time. Pieces of surgical tissue measuring roughly 1-2 cm3 were kept in RNAlater solution and stored at -80 degrees C until use. Library construction relied on multiplex PCR. Sequencer: Illumina HiSeq 2500. Following protocols modified from ARM-PCR, the researchers constructed TCRbeta libraries through three rounds of nested PCR with primers (Table S4). Before sequencing, PCR products in the 200-500 bp range were cut out of the gel and cleaned up using the QIAquick gel extraction kit. Turning to the authors' computational methods: Reads were cleaned with Trimmomatic, merged with FLASH into complete CDR3 sequences, and assigned to V(D)J germline segments with MiTCR. Clonal diversity was computed as the inverse Simpson's index with VDJtools. A read counted as productive if the sequence was in-frame and lacked a premature stop codon. TCRdb handled the public reads itself, with Q25 trimming in fastp and clone calling in MiXCR, and kept productive beta chains. Rows with a matching CDR3 protein are joined into one entry that keeps the most common DNA and genes. The authors' filters were not applied to this entry. A total of some 84,000 distinct CDR3 sequences appear in this sample, approximately 57% of them only once. The leading ten clones occupy around 14% of the sample.

Details on this clonotype: Its antigen is currently not known. At one boundary the junction diverges from the germline segment, which might be a read error.

Rearrangement joined TRBV11-3 to TRBJ2-3; 7 bases in the middle match TRBD1. The sequencing sample was made of lung tumor tissue. The sequence was obtained from a man between 65 and 85 years old with non-small cell lung cancer. The CDR3 region: CVSSSGGCTDTQYF. The DNA reads as follows: TGTGTCAGCAGCTCAGGGGGATGCACAGATACGCAGTATTTT.